A selection of T cell receptor beta chains follows, all from one sample in a study of CXCR3-negative and CXCR3-positive naive CD8 T cells. TCRdb reworked the 5' RACE reads into one entry per CDR3 protein, no DNA. The sample table includes about 150,000 distinct CDR3 sequences. Specimen: naive CXCR3+ CD8+ T cells from blood. Receptor source: a human donor in good health. Some clones in this sample may be carry-over from other donors' samples. The CDR3 runs from the conserved cysteine through the conserved F or W.

J: TRBJ2-1
V: TRBV10-3
CDR3: CAISESGEGRLDQFF

J: TRBJ2-3
V: TRBV28
CDR3: CASSLEGLARLGDTQYF

J: TRBJ1-1
V: TRBV29-1
CDR3: CSVDRNTEAFF

J: TRBJ2-5
V: TRBV11-2
CDR3: CASSLEEGMETQYF

J: TRBJ2-3
V: TRBV4-1
CDR3: CASSQGAVSAGTADTQYF

J: TRBJ2-7
V: TRBV13
CDR3: CASSFGHGGGEQYF

J: TRBJ2-3
V: TRBV27
CDR3: CASSFLADTQYF

J: TRBJ2-3
V: TRBV29-1
CDR3: CSVTGWGAGTDTQYF

J: TRBJ2-3
V: TRBV12-3/TRBV12-4
CDR3: CASSSNLASVTDTQYF

J: TRBJ2-3
V: TRBV7-9
CDR3: CASSFGQGEPTDTQYF

J: TRBJ2-5
V: TRBV7-2
CDR3: CASSPLSGRDQETQYF

J: TRBJ2-7
V: TRBV12-3/TRBV12-4
CDR3: CASTQRGSKGEQYF

J: TRBJ2-2
V: TRBV7-7
CDR3: CASSLGGLPREVNTGELFF

J: TRBJ2-2
V: TRBV9
CDR3: CASSGDRRTGELFF

J: TRBJ1-1
V: TRBV2
CDR3: CASSESGGTPEAFF

J: TRBJ2-1
V: TRBV3-1
CDR3: CASSQEAGTVNEQFF

J: TRBJ2-7
V: TRBV4-1
CDR3: CASSQPWVNPYEQYF

J: TRBJ2-1
V: TRBV5-6
CDR3: CASSSLGTERDEQFF

J: TRBJ2-7
V: TRBV28
CDR3: CASSPRTGYEQYF

J: TRBJ2-4
V: TRBV28
CDR3: CASSFGEWDLAKNIQYF

J: TRBJ2-7
V: TRBV4-2
CDR3: CASSQGDRVSYEQYF

J: TRBJ1-2
V: TRBV7-9
CDR3: CASSLEVWTYGYTF

J: TRBJ2-6
V: TRBV20-1
CDR3: CSAIYRGHGANVLTF

J: TRBJ2-1
V: TRBV6-2/TRBV6-3
CDR3: CASSPPADRVSYNEQFF

J: TRBJ2-7
V: TRBV29-1
CDR3: CSVGIDYEQYF